This TCR beta chain was captured in a study of blood T cell repertoires in COVID-19. Method: immunoSEQ multiplex PCR; TCRdb's copy keeps in-frame clones and lacks some. The sample holds under 85,000 clones, roughly 89% seen once. This clone was seen a handful of times. The sequencing sample was made of peripheral blood. This clonotype was sampled from a man aged 50-59 years with acute or convalescent COVID-19.

This chain's CDR3 is CASSLDGGQWGELFF. The CDR3 DNA reads TGTGCCAGCAGCTTAGACGGCGGACAATGGGGGGAGCTGTTTTTT. The chain employs TRBV7-7 and TRBJ2-2; TRBD1 is a possible D gene (5 bases). This CDR3 has 15 residues. V lost 1 base, J lost 8 bases, and 14 bases lay in between. Germline lookup yields CDR1 SSHAT and CDR2 FNYEAQ (reference sequence).